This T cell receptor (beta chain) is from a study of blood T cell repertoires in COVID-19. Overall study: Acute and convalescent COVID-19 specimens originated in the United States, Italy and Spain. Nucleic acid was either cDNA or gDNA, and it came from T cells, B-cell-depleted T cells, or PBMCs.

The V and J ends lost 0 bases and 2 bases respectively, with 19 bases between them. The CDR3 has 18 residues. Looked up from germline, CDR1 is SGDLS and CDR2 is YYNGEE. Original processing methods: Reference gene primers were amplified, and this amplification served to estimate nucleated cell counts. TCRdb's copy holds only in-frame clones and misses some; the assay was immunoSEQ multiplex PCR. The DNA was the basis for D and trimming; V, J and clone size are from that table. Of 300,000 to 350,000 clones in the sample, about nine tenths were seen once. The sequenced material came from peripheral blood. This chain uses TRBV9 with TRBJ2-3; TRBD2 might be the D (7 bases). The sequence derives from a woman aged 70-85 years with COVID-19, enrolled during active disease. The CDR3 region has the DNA TGTGCCAGCAGCGTAGTACCTATGGCGGGGGCCATCACAGATACGCAGTATTTT. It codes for CASSVVPMAGAITDTQYF.